This TCR beta chain was observed in a study of blood T cell repertoires in COVID-19. Study context: The study drew acute and convalescent COVID-19 samples from the United States, Italy and Spain. Sample material is recorded as cDNA or gDNA derived from T cells, B-cell-depleted T cells, or PBMCs.

The CDR3 contains 14 residues. Per germline, CDR1 LNHDA and CDR2 SQIVND (reference sequence). Losses at the gene ends were 10 bases for V and 2 bases for J; bases not matched to a gene: 4. Per the original data handling: Reference gene primers were amplified, and this amplification served to estimate nucleated cell counts. Clones were read by immunoSEQ multiplex PCR, and TCRdb kept only the in-frame ones, dropping some. That table furnishes V, J and clone size, whereas the DNA furnished D and trimming. The table includes roughly 230,000 clones, around 84% detected once. This sequence joins TRBV19 and TRBJ2-4, with TRBD1 matching 11 bases. This clonotype was obtained from a man between 40 and 49 years old with acute or convalescent COVID-19. Sequencing was carried out using peripheral blood. The CDR3 DNA reads as TGTGCCACCGGGGACAGGGGGACCAAAAACATTCAGTACTTC. It translates to CATGDRGTKNIQYF.